Below are 30 T cell receptor beta chains sequenced from a single sample in a study of blood T cell repertoires in COVID-19. Using immunoSEQ multiplex PCR, the repertoire was profiled, and TCRdb retains in-frame clones only, with some absent. The sample has some 120,000 clones, under 85% seen once; the top ten hold 9.5% to 15%. Material: peripheral blood. All receptors come from a woman aged 60-70 years with acute or convalescent COVID-19.

The rearrangement joins TRBV12-5 to TRBJ1-1; 8 bases are shared with TRBD1. V shed 5 bases, J shed 0 bases, and the junction held 5 bases outside the gene matches. Looked up from germline, CDR1 is LGHNT and CDR2 is FRNRAP. The CDR3 is 15 amino acids. As DNA, the CDR3 is TGTGCTAGTGGTCTCGGACAGGGTGTGAACACTGAAGCTTTCTTT. Encoded protein: CASGLGQGVNTEAFF.

The sample holds a few counts of this clone. The chain employs TRBV5-1 and TRBJ1-1, with 10 positions matching TRBD1. CDR1 and CDR2 (germline): SGHRS, YFSETQ. The CDR3 runs to 13 residues. J was trimmed by 7 bases and V by 4 bases; bases with no gene match: 4. The CDR3 reads CASSIGQGGEAFF. CDR3 bases: TGCGCCAGCAGCATCGGACAGGGGGGTGAAGCTTTCTTT.

The gene calls are TRBV18 and TRBJ2-7; 9 nucleotides match TRBD1. J was trimmed by 4 bases and V by 3 bases; bases with no gene match: 7. This CDR3 has 15 residues. The germline V gene has CDR1 KGHSH and CDR2 LQKENI. CDR3 sequence: CASSPGQGMMYEQYF. Here the CDR3 DNA reads TGTGCCAGCTCACCTGGACAGGGGATGATGTACGAGCAGTACTTC.

V gene TRBV13 combines with J gene TRBJ2-1; 9 positions agree with TRBD1. Per the germline V gene, CDR1 is PRHDT and CDR2 is FYEKMQ (reference sequence). There are 14 residues in the CDR3. The trim removed 5 bases at V and 5 bases at J, leaving 4 bases unmatched. The CDR3 loop is CASSHRGQHNEQFF. CDR3 coding DNA: TGTGCCAGCAGCCACAGGGGGCAACACAATGAGCAGTTCTTC.

In its sample, this clone was seen once. V usage is TRBV27 and J usage is TRBJ2-1; possible D gene TRBD1, 6 bases. The CDR3 is 17 residues long. V lost 6 bases, J lost 3 bases, and 21 bases lay in between. The germline gives CDR1 MNHEY, CDR2 SMNVEV (reference sequence). CDR3 in DNA: TGTGCCAGCAGCCTTCTTGCCGGGACACTTATCTACAATGAGCAGTTCTTC. This codes for CASSLLAGTLIYNEQFF.

The rearrangement links TRBV19 to TRBJ1-5, with no clear D. The germline gives CDR1 LNHDA, CDR2 SQIVND (reference sequence). Trimming shortened V by 4 bases and J by 6 bases, and 16 bases separated the two germline ends. The length of the CDR3 is 15 residues. The CDR3 DNA reads TGTGCCAGTAGTACCTTCCCCACGAACAGTCAGCCCCAGCATTTT. Residues: CASSTFPTNSQPQHF. The whole variable domain, filled in from reference TRBV19 and TRBJ1-5, reads DGGITQSPKYLFRKEGQNVTLSCEQNLNHDAMYWYRQDPGQGLRLIYYSQIVNDFQKGDIAEGYSVSREKKESFPLTVTSAQKNPTAFYLCASSTFPTNSQPQHFGDGTRLSIL.

The V and J genes are TRBV6-5 and TRBJ2-5, with D possibly TRBD2 on 5 matching bases. The germline V and J ends were trimmed by 6 bases and 10 bases, with 18 bases remaining between them. The CDR3 is 13 residues long. Germline CDR1 MNHEY, CDR2 SVGAGI. CDR3 DNA sequence: TGTGCCAGCAGACCCTACTCTGGACTTTTCCAGTACTTC. Translation: CASRPYSGLFQYF.

The chain couples TRBV9 to TRBJ1-5, with 8 bases lining up with TRBD1. Per the germline V gene, CDR1 is SGDLS and CDR2 is YYNGEE. Losses at the gene ends were 3 bases for V and 4 bases for J; bases not matched to a gene: 6. This CDR3 is built from 15 residues. CDR3 sequence (DNA): TGTGCCAGCAGCGCGGGACAGGCAGGGAATCAGCCCCAGCATTTT. Amino acids: CASSAGQAGNQPQHF.

The chain carries TRBV6-5 and TRBJ1-3; tentative D call: TRBD1 (6 bases). With 3 bases removed from V and 6 bases from J, the gap between germline ends came to 12 bases. The CDR3 extends over 14 amino acids. Germline V gene lookup returns CDR1 MNHEY and CDR2 SVGAGI. The CDR3 region is CASSYSGVKNTIYF. CDR3 sequence (DNA): TGTGCCAGCAGTTATTCAGGGGTTAAAAACACCATATATTTT.

This clone was seen a few times. The genes are TRBV30 and TRBJ1-5; D possibly corresponds to TRBD1 (6 bases). Germline CDR1 and CDR2: GTSNPN and SVGIG (reference sequence). The length of the CDR3 is 14 residues. Between the trimmed V and J ends, which lost 2 bases and 1 base, there was a span of 9 bases. CDR3 loop: CAWSQGTSNQPQHF. Written as DNA, the CDR3 is TGTGCCTGGAGTCAGGGGACGAGCAATCAGCCCCAGCATTTT.

The V and J genes are TRBV30 and TRBJ1-1; the D is unclear. Per germline, CDR1 GTSNPN and CDR2 SVGIG (reference sequence). The CDR3 has 14 amino acids. Trimming removed 0 bases at V and 3 bases at J, with 11 bases between. For the CDR3, the DNA is TGTGCCTGGAGTGTACAAGGAGGTGACACTGAAGCTTTCTTT. Translating it yields CAWSVQGGDTEAFF.

Of note for this clone: Other DNA sequences of this sample code for an identical CDR3. This chain joins TRBV30 and TRBJ1-4, with D perhaps TRBD1 (6 bases). V lost 2 bases and J lost 0, with 7 bases in between. The CDR3 is made up of 14 amino acids. Germline loops: CDR1 GTSNPN, CDR2 SVGIG (reference sequence). CDR3 sequence: CAWSRTATNEKLFF. The CDR3 DNA follows: TGTGCCTGGAGTAGGACAGCAACTAATGAAAAACTGTTTTTT.

V and J are TRBV5-1 and TRBJ1-2; weak D call: TRBD1 (5 bases). V shed 0 bases and J shed 2 bases, with 11 bases lying between them. The germline V gene encodes CDR1 SGHRS and CDR2 YFSETQ. There are 15 residues in the CDR3. Here the CDR3 DNA reads TGCGCCAGCAGCTTGGCAGGGTCCTCAAACTATGGCTACACCTTC. Protein sequence: CASSLAGSSNYGYTF. Variable domain in full (rest from reference TRBV5-1 and TRBJ1-2): KAGVTQTPRYLIKTRGQQVTLSCSPISGHRSVSWYQQTPGQGLQFLFEYFSETQRNKGNFPGRFSGRQFSNSRSEMNVSTLELGDSALYLCASSLAGSSNYGYTFGSGTRLTVV.

The rearrangement uses TRBV7-9 and TRBJ1-1, with a tentative D call TRBD1 (5 bases). This CDR3 contains 13 residues. The V and J ends lost 2 bases and 4 bases respectively, with 8 bases between them. Germline assignment: CDR1 SEHNR and CDR2 FQNEAQ (reference sequence). CDR3 region: CASSLQGSTEAFF. For the CDR3, the DNA is TGTGCCAGCAGCTTACAGGGATCCACTGAAGCTTTCTTT.

V is TRBV9 and J is TRBJ1-2; no clear D gene. V lost 0 bases to trimming and J lost 8 bases, with 11 bases between them. From germline, CDR1 is SGDLS and CDR2 YYNGEE. This CDR3 is built from 13 residues. CDR3 amino acids: CASSVGEAGGYTF. Written as DNA, the CDR3 is TGTGCCAGCAGCGTAGGAGAAGCAGGAGGCTACACCTTC.

The chain carries TRBV2 and TRBJ1-5; D is perhaps TRBD1 (5 bases). The CDR3 length is 14 residues. The germline V and J ends were trimmed by 5 bases and 0 bases, with 8 bases remaining between them. Per the germline V gene, CDR1 is SNHLY and CDR2 is FYNNEI. CDR3 in DNA: TGTGCCAGCAGTATTCAGGGTAGCAATCAGCCCCAGCATTTT. Translation: CASSIQGSNQPQHF.

J is TRBJ1-1 and V is TRBV27; D is unresolved. Germline CDR1 and CDR2: MNHEY and SMNVEV (reference sequence). Trimming left V 2 bases short and J 0 bases short, with 10 bases between. The CDR3 is 15 amino acids. In DNA, the CDR3 is TGTGCCAGCAGTTTAAAGCGGCAGATGAACACTGAAGCTTTCTTT. Its translation is CASSLKRQMNTEAFF.

This clone occurred a few times. This chain links TRBV4-2 with TRBJ1-2, with D unclear. Between the trimmed V and J ends, which lost 0 bases and 5 bases, there was a span of 7 bases. The CDR3 loop spans 13 amino acids. The germline V gene has CDR1 LGHNA and CDR2 YNFKEQ. CDR3 amino acids: CASSQDVGYGYTF. CDR3 nucleotide sequence: TGTGCCAGCAGCCAAGATGTCGGGTATGGCTACACCTTC.

The chain has TRBV29-1 and TRBJ1-2; D perhaps matches TRBD1 (6 bases). CDR1 and CDR2 from the germline V gene are SQVTM and ANQGSEA. This CDR3 region has 14 residues. The V end lost 2 bases, the J end lost 3 bases, and 13 bases lay between the germline ends. The CDR3 region is CSVENREGHYGYTF. The CDR3, as DNA: TGCAGCGTTGAAAACAGGGAGGGCCACTATGGCTACACCTTC. Full variable domain (outside the CDR3, taken from reference TRBV29-1 and TRBJ1-2): SAVISQKPSRDICQRGTSLTIQCQVDSQVTMMFWYRQQPGQSLTLIATANQGSEATYESGFVIDKFPISRPNLTFSTLTVSNMSPEDSSIYLCSVENREGHYGYTFGSGTRLTVV.

The V gene is TRBV6-4, the J gene TRBJ2-1, with TRBD2 matching over 11 bases. The CDR3 totals 15 residues. V lost 5 bases, J lost 4 bases, and 4 bases stayed unmatched. CDR1 is MRHNA and CDR2 is SNTAGT in the germline V gene. Here the CDR3 DNA reads TGTGCCAGCAGTCGTCTAGCGGGGGGTTACAATGAGCAGTTCTTC. Translated, it gives CASSRLAGGYNEQFF.

This clone was seen a few times. The chain uses TRBV4-1 and TRBJ1-2; D gene uncertain. The CDR3 sequence is 14 residues long. Germline lookup yields CDR1 MGHRA and CDR2 YSYEKL. The V end was cut by 1 base, the J end by 5 bases, with 11 bases between. CDR3 sequence reads: CASSQGRDRYGYTF. The CDR3 coding sequence is TGCGCCAGCAGCCAAGGGAGAGATCGGTATGGCTACACCTTC.

The chain joins TRBV3-1 (or the pseudogene TRBV3-2) to TRBJ1-2; no reliable D call. Germline loops: CDR1 LGHDT, CDR2 YNNKEL (reference sequence). The CDR3 contains 13 residues. Trimming cost V 2 bases and J 6 bases, with 10 bases left between them. CDR3 protein: CASSQSTINGYTF. CDR3 nucleotides: TGTGCCAGCAGCCAAAGCACTATTAATGGCTACACCTTC.

In this sample, this clone turned up a few times. This rearrangement joins TRBV7-8 to TRBJ1-5, with D unresolved. The V and J ends lost 1 base and 6 bases respectively, with 4 bases between them. Germline V CDR1 and CDR2: SGHVS, FQNEAQ. The CDR3 is 12 amino acids. The CDR3 DNA follows: TGTGCCAGCAGCTTAGACACTCAGCCCCAGCATTTT. This encodes CASSLDTQPQHF.

This chain links TRBV6-2 or TRBV6-3 with TRBJ1-4; D is ambiguous. V was clipped by 4 bases and J by 0 bases, with 6 bases between them. Germline CDR1 MNHEY, CDR2 SVGEGT. This CDR3 is 14 amino acids long. In DNA, the CDR3 is TGTGCCAGCAGTTTATACACAACTAATGAAAAACTGTTTTTT. Translated: CASSLYTTNEKLFF.

This chain uses TRBV20-1 with TRBJ1-4; D ambiguous. From germline, CDR1 is DFQATT and CDR2 SNEGSKA (reference sequence). CDR3 length equals 11 residues. Trimming took off 7 bases at V and 4 bases at J, with 7 bases between the two ends. The CDR3: CSVEGNEKLFF. In nucleotides, the CDR3 is TGCAGTGTAGAGGGTAATGAAAAACTGTTTTTT.

The J gene is TRBJ1-4, the V gene TRBV18, with TRBD1 as a possible D gene (5 bases). The CDR3 is 14 residues long. The germline CDR1 and CDR2 sequences are KGHSH and LQKENI. V shed 3 bases and J shed 3 bases, with 8 bases lying between them. The CDR3 region has the DNA TGTGCCAGCTCACCGACAGCCTCTAATGAAAAACTGTTTTTT. This translates into CASSPTASNEKLFF.

The chain carries TRBV4-2 and TRBJ2-3; D gene unclear. There are 16 residues in the CDR3. Per germline, CDR1 LGHNA and CDR2 YNFKEQ. The ends were cut back, 0 bases at V and 5 bases at J, with 15 bases in the middle. The DNA of the CDR3 is TGTGCCAGCAGCCAAGATCGTGGCCCACCCAGAGATACGCAGTATTTT. It codes for CASSQDRGPPRDTQYF.

This clone was detected once. The chain recombines TRBV12-3 or TRBV12-4 with TRBJ1-4; D gene uncertain. This CDR3 contains 12 residues. The V end was cut by 4 bases, the J end by 14 bases, with 14 bases between. This chain's CDR3 is CASSYINRFLFF. In DNA form, the CDR3 reads TGTGCCAGCAGTTATATCAACCGGTTTCTGTTTTTT.

This clone has a handful of counts. V usage is TRBV30 and J usage is TRBJ1-5; 9 bases are shared with TRBD1. CDR1 is GTSNPN and CDR2 is SVGIG in the germline V gene (reference sequence). The V and J ends lost 5 bases and 5 bases, in that order; junction bases with no gene match: 7. CDR3 length: 14 amino acids. In DNA form, the CDR3 reads TGTGCCTGGGATCCGGGACAGGGACATCAGCCCCAGCATTTT. This sequence encodes CAWDPGQGHQPQHF.

This sequence joins TRBV5-4 and TRBJ2-1; 15 bases are a match to TRBD2. Trimming took 5 bases from V and 9 from J; bases not matched to a gene: 6. Germline-derived CDR1 and CDR2 are SGHNT and YYREEE (reference sequence). CDR3 length: 15 residues. The DNA for the CDR3 is TGTGCCAGCAGAGGACTAGCGGGGGGGCCAAGTGAGCAGTTCTTC. This encodes CASRGLAGGPSEQFF.